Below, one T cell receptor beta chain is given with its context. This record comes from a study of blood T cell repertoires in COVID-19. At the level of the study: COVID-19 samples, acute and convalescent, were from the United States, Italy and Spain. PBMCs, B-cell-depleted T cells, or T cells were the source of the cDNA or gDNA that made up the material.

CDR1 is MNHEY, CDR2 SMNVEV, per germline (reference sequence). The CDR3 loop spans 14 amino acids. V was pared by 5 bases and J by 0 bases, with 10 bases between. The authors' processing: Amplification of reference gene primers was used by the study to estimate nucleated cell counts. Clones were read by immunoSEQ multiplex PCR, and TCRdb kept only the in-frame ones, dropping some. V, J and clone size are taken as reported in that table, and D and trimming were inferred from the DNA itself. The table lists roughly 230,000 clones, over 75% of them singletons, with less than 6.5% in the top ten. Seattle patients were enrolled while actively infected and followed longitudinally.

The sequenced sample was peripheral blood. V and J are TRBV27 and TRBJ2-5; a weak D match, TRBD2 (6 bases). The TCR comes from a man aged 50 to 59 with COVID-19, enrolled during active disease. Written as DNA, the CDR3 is TGTGCCAGCAGTCGGGGGTTCCACCAAGAGACCCAGTACTTC. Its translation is CASSRGFHQETQYF.